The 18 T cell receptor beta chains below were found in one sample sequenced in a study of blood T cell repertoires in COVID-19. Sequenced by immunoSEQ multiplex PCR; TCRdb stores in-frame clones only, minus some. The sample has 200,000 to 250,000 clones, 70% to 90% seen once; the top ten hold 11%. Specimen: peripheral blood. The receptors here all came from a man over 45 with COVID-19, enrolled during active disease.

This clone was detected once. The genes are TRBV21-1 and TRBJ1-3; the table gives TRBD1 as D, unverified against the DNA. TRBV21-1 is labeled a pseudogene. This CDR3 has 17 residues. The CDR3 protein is CASSKATGGPSGNTIYF. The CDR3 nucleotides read TGTGCCAGCAGCAAAGCTACAGGGGGGCCCTCTGGAAACACCATATATTTT.

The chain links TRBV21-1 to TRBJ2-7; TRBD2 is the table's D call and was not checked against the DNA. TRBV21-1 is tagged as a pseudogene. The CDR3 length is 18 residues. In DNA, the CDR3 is TGTGCCAGCAGCAAACAGACTAGCGGGAGGGCCCTGGCCTACGAGCAGTACTTC. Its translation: CASSKQTSGRALAYEQYF.

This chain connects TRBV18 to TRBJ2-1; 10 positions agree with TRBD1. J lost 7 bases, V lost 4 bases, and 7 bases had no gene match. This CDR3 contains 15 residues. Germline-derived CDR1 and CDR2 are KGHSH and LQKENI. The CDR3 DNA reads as TGTGCCAGCTCACAGACAGGGGGCGCAGGTAATGAGCAGTTCTTC. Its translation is CASSQTGGAGNEQFF.

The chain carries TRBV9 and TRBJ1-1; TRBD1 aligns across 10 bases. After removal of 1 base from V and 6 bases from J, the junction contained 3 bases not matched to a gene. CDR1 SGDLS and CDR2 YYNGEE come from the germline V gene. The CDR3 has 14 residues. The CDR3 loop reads CASSVRQGAAEAFF. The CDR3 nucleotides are TGTGCCAGCAGCGTACGACAGGGGGCTGCTGAAGCTTTCTTT.

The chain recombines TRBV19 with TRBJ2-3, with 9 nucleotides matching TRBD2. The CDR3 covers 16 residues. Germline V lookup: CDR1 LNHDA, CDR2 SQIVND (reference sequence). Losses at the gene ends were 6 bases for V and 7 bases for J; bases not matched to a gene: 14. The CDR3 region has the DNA TGTGCCAGTAGAAACGTAGCGGGAGTCCTTTTCAATACGCAGTATTTT. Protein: CASRNVAGVLFNTQYF.

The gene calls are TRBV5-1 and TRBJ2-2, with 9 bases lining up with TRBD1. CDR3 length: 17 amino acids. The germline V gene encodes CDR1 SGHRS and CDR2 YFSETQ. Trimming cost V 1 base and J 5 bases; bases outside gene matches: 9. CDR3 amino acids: CASSLNQQGAGTGELFF. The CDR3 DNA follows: TGCGCCAGCAGCTTGAACCAACAGGGGGCTGGGACCGGGGAGCTGTTTTTT.

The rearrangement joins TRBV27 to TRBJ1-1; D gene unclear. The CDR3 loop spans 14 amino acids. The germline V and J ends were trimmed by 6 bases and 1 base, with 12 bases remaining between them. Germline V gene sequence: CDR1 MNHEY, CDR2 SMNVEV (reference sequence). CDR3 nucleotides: TGTGCCAGCAGCCAAATTCGGAGGAACACTGAAGCTTTCTTT. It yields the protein CASSQIRRNTEAFF.

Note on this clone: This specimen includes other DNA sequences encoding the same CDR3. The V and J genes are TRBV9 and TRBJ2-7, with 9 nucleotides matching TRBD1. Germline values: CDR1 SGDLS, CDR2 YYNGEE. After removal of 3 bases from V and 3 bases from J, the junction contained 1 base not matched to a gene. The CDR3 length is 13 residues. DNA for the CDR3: TGTGCCAGCAGCGAGGGACAGGGCTACGAGCAGTACTTC. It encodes CASSEGQGYEQYF. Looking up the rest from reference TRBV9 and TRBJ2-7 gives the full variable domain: DSGVTQTPKHLITATGQRVTLRCSPRSGDLSVYWYQQSLDQGLQFLIQYYNGEERAKGNILERFSAQQFPDLHSELNLSSLELGDSALYFCASSEGQGYEQYFGPGTRLTVT.

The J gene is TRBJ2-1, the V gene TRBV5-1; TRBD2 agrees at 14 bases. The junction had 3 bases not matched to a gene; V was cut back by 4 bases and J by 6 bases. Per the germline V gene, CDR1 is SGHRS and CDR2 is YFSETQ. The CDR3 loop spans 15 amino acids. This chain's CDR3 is CASSPGLAGGNEQFF. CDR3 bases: TGCGCCAGCAGCCCCGGACTAGCGGGGGGCAATGAGCAGTTCTTC. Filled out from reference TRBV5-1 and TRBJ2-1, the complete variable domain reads KAGVTQTPRYLIKTRGQQVTLSCSPISGHRSVSWYQQTPGQGLQFLFEYFSETQRNKGNFPGRFSGRQFSNSRSEMNVSTLELGDSALYLCASSPGLAGGNEQFFGPGTRLTVL.

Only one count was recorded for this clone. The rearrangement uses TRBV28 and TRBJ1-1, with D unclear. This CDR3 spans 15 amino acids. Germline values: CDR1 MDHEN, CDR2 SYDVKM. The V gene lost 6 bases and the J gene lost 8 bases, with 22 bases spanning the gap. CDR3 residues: CASRELGTPMVEAFF. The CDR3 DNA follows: TGTGCCAGCAGGGAACTGGGCACCCCAATGGTGGAAGCTTTCTTT.

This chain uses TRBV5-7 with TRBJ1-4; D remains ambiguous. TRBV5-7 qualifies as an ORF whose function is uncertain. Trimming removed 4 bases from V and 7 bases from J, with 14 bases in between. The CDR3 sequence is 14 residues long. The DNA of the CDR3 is TGTGCCAGCAGCCACGGTCCTTATGCTGAAAAACTGTTTTTT. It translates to CASSHGPYAEKLFF.

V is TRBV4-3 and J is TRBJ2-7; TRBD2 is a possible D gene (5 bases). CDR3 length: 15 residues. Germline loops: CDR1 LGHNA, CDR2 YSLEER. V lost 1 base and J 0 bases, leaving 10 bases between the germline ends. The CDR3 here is CASSQGGQVSYEQYF. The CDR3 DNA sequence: TGCGCCAGCAGCCAAGGAGGGCAGGTCTCCTACGAGCAGTACTTC.

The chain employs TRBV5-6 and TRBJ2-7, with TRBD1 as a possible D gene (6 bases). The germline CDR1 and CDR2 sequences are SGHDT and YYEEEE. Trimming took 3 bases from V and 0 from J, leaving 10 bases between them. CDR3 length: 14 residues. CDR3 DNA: TGTGCCAGCAGCTACCTGGACAGCTCCTACGAGCAGTACTTC. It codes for CASSYLDSSYEQYF.

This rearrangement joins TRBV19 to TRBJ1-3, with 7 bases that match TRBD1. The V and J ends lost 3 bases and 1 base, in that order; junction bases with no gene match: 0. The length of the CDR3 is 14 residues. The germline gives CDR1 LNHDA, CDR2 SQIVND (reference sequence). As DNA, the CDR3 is TGTGCCAGTAGTATGACAGGGTCTGGAAACACCATATATTTT. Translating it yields CASSMTGSGNTIYF. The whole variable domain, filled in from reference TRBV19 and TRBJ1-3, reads DGGITQSPKYLFRKEGQNVTLSCEQNLNHDAMYWYRQDPGQGLRLIYYSQIVNDFQKGDIAEGYSVSREKKESFPLTVTSAQKNPTAFYLCASSMTGSGNTIYFGEGSWLTVV.

Here the CDR3 DNA reads TGTGCCAGCAGTTATGGGACAGGGAGGTATGGCTACACCTTC. It yields the protein CASSYGTGRYGYTF. The chain joins TRBV6-5 to TRBJ1-2, with 9 bases that match TRBD1. Per the germline V gene, CDR1 is MNHEY and CDR2 is SVGAGI. V lost 3 bases, J lost 5 bases, and 4 bases stayed unmatched. This CDR3 is 14 amino acids long.

CDR3 DNA: TGCGCCAGCGAAAATAGGACAGGGGTTGGAGATACGCAGTATTTT. Amino acid sequence: CASENRTGVGDTQYF. The chain has TRBV10-1 and TRBJ2-3, with TRBD1 identical over 9 bases. The V gene's germline CDR1 is WNHNN and CDR2 SYGVQD (reference sequence). V was clipped by 8 bases and J by 5 bases; unmatched bases: 11. This CDR3 region has 15 residues.

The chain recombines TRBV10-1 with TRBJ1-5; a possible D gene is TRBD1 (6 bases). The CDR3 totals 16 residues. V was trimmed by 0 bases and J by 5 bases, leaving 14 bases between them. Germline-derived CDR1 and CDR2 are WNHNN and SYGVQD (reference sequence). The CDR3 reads CASSESSPGAYQPQHF. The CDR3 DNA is TGCGCCAGCAGTGAGTCATCCCCAGGGGCATATCAGCCCCAGCATTTT.

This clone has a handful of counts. The CDR3 sequence: CASSNHGQGYPYEQYF. CDR3 nucleotide sequence: TGTGCCAGTAGTAACCACGGACAGGGGTATCCCTACGAGCAGTACTTC. This chain connects TRBV19 to TRBJ2-7; 9 positions match TRBD1. Germline values: CDR1 LNHDA, CDR2 SQIVND (reference sequence). This CDR3 has 16 residues. The trim removed 4 bases at V and 2 bases at J, leaving 9 bases unmatched.